These 30 T cell receptor beta chains share one sample of origin, sequenced in a study of blood T cell repertoires in COVID-19. Sequencing was performed with immunoSEQ multiplex PCR; in TCRdb, only in-frame clones are kept and a portion is missing. The table records under 200,000 clones, approximately 80% of them present only once. The sequenced sample consisted of peripheral blood. Receptor source: an elderly woman with active or convalescent COVID-19.

This clone occurred a few times. The chain carries TRBV19 and TRBJ2-7, with D perhaps matching TRBD2 (6 bases). V lost 5 bases and J 3 bases, leaving 14 bases between the germline ends. This CDR3 comprises 14 residues. CDR1 is LNHDA, CDR2 SQIVND, per germline (reference sequence). CDR3 coding DNA: TGTGCCAGTAGTGTAATTAGCGGAGGCTACGAGCAGTACTTC. Amino acids: CASSVISGGYEQYF.

The chain has TRBV5-6 and TRBJ2-2; no clear D gene. From germline, CDR1 is SGHDT and CDR2 YYEEEE. V lost 1 base, J lost 4 bases, and 11 bases lay in between. CDR3 size: 15 residues. CDR3 sequence: CASSLLGTSTGELFF. DNA of the CDR3: TGTGCCAGCAGCTTGTTGGGCACAAGCACCGGGGAGCTGTTTTTT. The variable domain in full, completed from reference TRBV5-6 and TRBJ2-2, reads DAGVTQSPTHLIKTRGQQVTLRCSPKSGHDTVSWYQQALGQGPQFIFQYYEEEERQRGNFPDRFSGHQFPNYSSELNVNALLLGDSALYLCASSLLGTSTGELFFGEGSRLTVL.

This CDR3 reads CASSYLGQGSNQPQHF. The CDR3 nucleotides read TGTGCCAGCAGTTACTTAGGACAGGGATCTAATCAGCCCCAGCATTTT. The chain recombines TRBV6-5 with TRBJ1-5; TRBD1 matches at 8 bases. Germline-derived CDR1 and CDR2 are MNHEY and SVGAGI. This CDR3 contains 16 residues. The junction had 6 bases not matched to a gene; V was cut back by 1 base and J by 4 bases.

This clone was seen once. The chain uses TRBV7-2 and TRBJ2-2; D not resolved. V lost 4 bases to trimming and J lost 7 bases, with 7 bases between them. The V gene's germline CDR1 is SGHTA and CDR2 FQGNSA. This CDR3 contains 12 residues. DNA for the CDR3: TGTGCCAGCAGCTCGAACGGCGGGGAGCTGTTTTTT. Translation gives CASSSNGGELFF.

V gene TRBV18 combines with J gene TRBJ2-7; TRBD1 matches 11 bases. This CDR3 spans 15 amino acids. The germline V gene has CDR1 KGHSH and CDR2 LQKENI. V was clipped by 6 bases and J by 2 bases; unmatched bases: 6. For the CDR3, the DNA is TGTGCCAGCTCGCAAGGGGGACAGGGGGCCTACGAGCAGTACTTC. Amino acid sequence: CASSQGGQGAYEQYF.

This clone occurred a few times. The chain joins TRBV6-5 to TRBJ1-4, with D possibly TRBD1 on 5 matching bases. V was shortened by 6 bases and J by 2 bases, with 13 bases between the two germline ends. Germline V gives CDR1 MNHEY, CDR2 SVGAGI. The CDR3 sequence is 15 residues long. The CDR3 region is CASSFSDSTNEKLFF. The CDR3 coding sequence is TGTGCCAGCAGCTTTTCCGACAGCACTAATGAAAAACTGTTTTTT.

This sequence joins TRBV7-2 and TRBJ2-7, with 9 bases lining up with TRBD2. The CDR3 totals 15 residues. The J segment lost 2 bases and the V segment lost 4 bases, leaving 6 bases of the junction unmatched. Germline V lookup: CDR1 SGHTA, CDR2 FQGNSA. This CDR3 reads CASSSGTSRTYEQYF. CDR3 bases: TGTGCCAGCAGCTCCGGGACTAGCCGCACCTACGAGCAGTACTTC.

This clone appeared a few times. This chain joins TRBV29-1 and TRBJ1-2; TRBD1 is a possible D gene (5 bases). The CDR3 is made up of 11 amino acids. V dropped 4 bases and J dropped 6 bases, with 9 bases sitting between them. Per the germline V gene, CDR1 is SQVTM and CDR2 is ANQGSEA. This CDR3 reads CSVGQGDGYTF. As DNA, the CDR3 is TGCAGCGTTGGGCAGGGTGATGGCTACACCTTC.

This chain connects TRBV10-2 to TRBJ1-2, with 8 bases matching TRBD1. CDR1 is WSHSY, CDR2 SAAADI, per germline. Unmatched junction bases numbered 3, after V lost 3 bases and J lost 0 bases. This CDR3 is 15 amino acids long. CDR3 bases: TGCGCCAGCAGTGACGGGACAGGAGCTAACTATGGCTACACCTTC. Translated, it gives CASSDGTGANYGYTF.

This clone was recorded once. V and J are TRBV10-3 and TRBJ1-2; D perhaps matches TRBD1 (5 bases). Germline V gene sequence: CDR1 ENHRY, CDR2 SYGVKD. Trimming cost V 4 bases and J 14 bases, with 26 bases left between them. The CDR3 consists of 15 residues. DNA of the CDR3: TGTGCCATCAGTGTTTCCAGCCAGGGTGGAAAGCTTCAGACCTTC. Translated, it gives CAISVSSQGGKLQTF.

CDR3 DNA: TGTGCCAGCAGCGACTCGGGGGCAACTAATGAAAAACTGTTTTTT. Its protein product is CASSDSGATNEKLFF. This chain joins TRBV6-6 and TRBJ1-4, with D perhaps TRBD1 (5 bases). The V gene lost 6 bases and the J gene lost 0 bases, with 11 bases spanning the gap. Germline V gives CDR1 MNHNY, CDR2 SVGAGI (reference sequence). The CDR3 consists of 15 residues.

The CDR3 protein is CASSDRTYEQYF. The CDR3, as DNA: TGTGCCAGCAGCGACAGAACCTACGAGCAGTACTTC. The chain has TRBV2 and TRBJ2-7; maybe TRBD1 (5 bases). CDR3 length: 12 residues. Germline V gene lookup returns CDR1 SNHLY and CDR2 FYNNEI. Deletions cut 6 bases from V and 2 bases from J, with 8 bases between.

This chain joins TRBV20-1 and TRBJ1-5; 8 bases are shared with TRBD1. V lost 3 bases and J lost 1; bases outside the gene matches: 5. CDR1 and CDR2 (germline): DFQATT, SNEGSKA (reference sequence). This CDR3 has 15 amino acids. The CDR3 spells CSASGQGSSNQPQHF. Here the CDR3 DNA reads TGCAGTGCTAGTGGACAGGGAAGCAGCAATCAGCCCCAGCATTTT.

This chain connects TRBV5-1 to TRBJ1-3; the match to TRBD1 covers 7 bases. CDR1 is SGHRS, CDR2 YFSETQ, per germline. Unmatched junction bases numbered 7, after V lost 6 bases and J lost 4 bases. The CDR3 runs to 14 residues. CDR3 DNA: TGCGCCAGCAACCCCGGGACAGCGGGAAACACCATATATTTT. Its protein is CASNPGTAGNTIYF. The complete variable domain, with remaining parts taken from reference TRBV5-1 and TRBJ1-3, reads KAGVTQTPRYLIKTRGQQVTLSCSPISGHRSVSWYQQTPGQGLQFLFEYFSETQRNKGNFPGRFSGRQFSNSRSEMNVSTLELGDSALYLCASNPGTAGNTIYFGEGSWLTVV.

The chain has TRBV2 and TRBJ2-7; D might be TRBD1 (6 bases). The V and J ends lost 7 bases and 3 bases respectively, with 25 bases between them. Germline-derived CDR1 and CDR2 are SNHLY and FYNNEI. CDR3 size: 17 residues. As DNA, the CDR3 is TGTGCCAGCATGGCAGGGGTGGGGACGGGGTACCTCTACGAGCAGTACTTC. Protein: CASMAGVGTGYLYEQYF.

This chain links TRBV7-9 with TRBJ1-1; tentatively, D is TRBD1 (5 bases). This CDR3 has 15 residues. Germline V lookup: CDR1 SEHNR, CDR2 FQNEAQ (reference sequence). Trimming cost V 1 base and J 0 bases, with 9 bases left between them. The CDR3 here is CASSLEGYMNTEAFF. The CDR3 DNA reads as TGTGCCAGCAGCTTAGAGGGGTACATGAACACTGAAGCTTTCTTT.

This CDR3 is CASTHRGSNTEAFF. CDR3 DNA sequence: TGTGCCAGCACTCATAGAGGGTCGAACACTGAAGCTTTCTTT. The J gene is TRBJ1-1, the V gene TRBV7-9; D ambiguous. The CDR3 is 14 residues long. Germline V lookup: CDR1 SEHNR, CDR2 FQNEAQ (reference sequence). Trimming cost V 7 bases and J 1 base, with 13 bases left between them.

This CDR3 reads CASSAPGVTEAFF. CDR3 DNA: TGTGCCAGCAGCGCCCCAGGGGTCACTGAAGCTTTCTTT. The V gene is TRBV11-3, the J gene TRBJ1-1, with D possibly TRBD1 on 6 matching bases. Germline lookup yields CDR1 SGHNT and CDR2 YENEEA. V shed 5 bases and J shed 4 bases, with 11 bases lying between them. This CDR3 comprises 13 residues.

CDR3 sequence (DNA): TGTGCCAGCCACCCCGGGACAGCTAACACTGAAGCTTTCTTT. Its translation: CASHPGTANTEAFF. The chain combines TRBV6-5 with TRBJ1-1; 7 bases fit TRBD1. V shed 8 bases, J shed 2 bases, and the junction held 8 bases outside the gene matches. Germline assignment: CDR1 MNHEY and CDR2 SVGAGI. CDR3 length: 14 amino acids.

The CDR3 spells CAWSVKASYEQYF. The CDR3 nucleotides read TGTGCCTGGAGTGTAAAAGCGAGCTACGAGCAGTACTTC. The V and J genes are TRBV30 and TRBJ2-7; no firm D call. Germline CDR1 GTSNPN, CDR2 SVGIG (reference sequence). The V end was cut by 0 bases, the J end by 3 bases, with 9 bases between. The CDR3 sequence is 13 residues long. Full variable domain (remainder filled in from reference TRBV30 and TRBJ2-7): SQTIHQWPATLVQPVGSPLSLECTVEGTSNPNLYWYRQAAGRGLQLLFYSVGIGQISSEVPQNLSASRPQDRQFILSSKKLLLSDSGFYLCAWSVKASYEQYFGPGTRLTVT.

The chain combines TRBV5-6 with TRBJ2-1, with 9 bases lining up with TRBD1. Germline CDR1 reads SGHDT; CDR2 reads YYEEEE. This CDR3 contains 17 residues. The V and J ends lost 3 bases and 3 bases, in that order; junction bases with no gene match: 10. The CDR3 DNA follows: TGTGCCAGCAGCTCTCAAACCGGGACAGGGAACTACAATGAGCAGTTCTTC. Translated, it gives CASSSQTGTGNYNEQFF.

The chain carries TRBV19 and TRBJ2-1; 11 positions agree with TRBD2. The CDR3 runs to 18 residues. V trimming: 4 bases; J trimming: 2 bases; junction bases outside the gene matches: 10. Germline V gene lookup returns CDR1 LNHDA and CDR2 SQIVND (reference sequence). Here the CDR3 DNA reads TGTGCCAGTAGTACAACCTGGACTAGCGGGTCAACCTACAATGAGCAGTTCTTC. Encoded protein: CASSTTWTSGSTYNEQFF.

The V call is TRBV4-3, the J call TRBJ1-1; 7 positions match TRBD1. The CDR3 has 16 amino acids. Germline CDR1 is LGHNA and CDR2 is YSLEER. V was clipped by 3 bases and J by 0 bases; unmatched bases: 7. Here the CDR3 reads CASSQEGQALNTEAFF. As DNA, the CDR3 is TGCGCCAGCAGCCAGGAAGGACAGGCTTTGAACACTGAAGCTTTCTTT.

V usage is TRBV2 and J usage is TRBJ2-7, with D perhaps TRBD1 (6 bases). This CDR3 has 14 amino acids. V was pared by 6 bases and J by 6 bases, with 18 bases between. Looked up from germline, CDR1 is SNHLY and CDR2 is FYNNEI. The CDR3 DNA is TGTGCCAGCAGACGGGACAACGGGATGGGCGAGCAGTACTTC. Amino acids: CASRRDNGMGEQYF. Full variable domain (missing parts from reference TRBV2 and TRBJ2-7): EPEVTQTPSHQVTQMGQEVILRCVPISNHLYFYWYRQILGQKVEFLVSFYNNEISEKSEIFDDQFSVERPDGSNFTLKIRSTKLEDSAMYFCASRRDNGMGEQYFGPGTRLTVT.

The chain couples TRBV7-2 to TRBJ2-3; 7 bases are a match to TRBD2. CDR1 and CDR2 (germline): SGHTA, FQGNSA. Trimming at V came to 3 bases and at J to 1 base, leaving 1 base not matched to a gene. The CDR3 extends over 14 amino acids. This chain's CDR3 is CASSFGLGTDTQYF. DNA for the CDR3: TGTGCCAGCAGCTTCGGACTAGGCACAGATACGCAGTATTTT.

The chain links TRBV6-4 to TRBJ1-5; 9 nucleotides line up with TRBD1. The germline gives CDR1 MRHNA, CDR2 SNTAGT. Germline trimming cut 6 bases from V and 1 base from J; bases unmatched to any gene: 4. This CDR3 is 15 amino acids long. The CDR3 DNA follows: TGTGCCAGCAGCTCCGGGACAGGGAGCAATCAGCCCCAGCATTTT. Amino acids: CASSSGTGSNQPQHF.

This clone was picked up a small number of times. V gene TRBV19 combines with J gene TRBJ2-3; 8 positions agree with TRBD2. The CDR3 has 16 residues. J lost 0 bases, V lost 5 bases, and 7 bases had no gene match. Germline CDR1 is LNHDA and CDR2 is SQIVND (reference sequence). CDR3 loop: CASSVTSVVSTDTQYF. CDR3 nucleotides: TGTGCCAGTAGTGTGACTAGCGTTGTTAGCACAGATACGCAGTATTTT.

The chain links TRBV6-5 to TRBJ1-5; D might be TRBD1 (6 bases). Germline-derived CDR1 and CDR2 are MNHEY and SVGAGI. This CDR3 region has 15 residues. V was cut by 6 bases and J by 0 bases, with 12 bases left in between. As DNA, the CDR3 is TGTGCCAGCAGGATCGGACAGAATAGCAATCAGCCCCAGCATTTT. This translates into CASRIGQNSNQPQHF.

This chain joins TRBV29-1 and TRBJ1-2, with D hard to call. V was trimmed by 6 bases and J by 2 bases, leaving 7 bases between them. This CDR3 is 11 amino acids long. The germline CDR1 and CDR2 sequences are SQVTM and ANQGSEA. CDR3 bases: TGCAGCGTCACGGGGAACTATGGCTACACCTTC. It is translated as CSVTGNYGYTF.

This clone was seen only a few times. V is TRBV29-1 and J is TRBJ2-7; no definite D call. Germline-derived CDR1 and CDR2 are SQVTM and ANQGSEA. The CDR3 is 11 amino acids. V was cut by 3 bases and J by 7 bases, with 10 bases left in between. The CDR3 loop is CSVELATEQYF. In DNA, the CDR3 is TGCAGCGTTGAGCTCGCGACAGAGCAGTACTTC.